This T cell receptor beta chain was captured in a study of blood T cells in healthy people across ages. Alongside a J-beta primer mix, a sample-barcoded 5' primer served in a second PCR lasting about 6 to 12 cycles. TCRdb analysed the 5' RACE reads with MiXCR anew, one entry per CDR3 protein. Altogether roughly 550,000 distinct CDR3 sequences are present, approximately 25% being singletons, with the ten largest covering just over 8.5%. CDR1 MGHRA and CDR2 YSYEKL come from the germline V gene. The CDR3 loop spans 14 amino acids. As regards this clonotype: At one end, the junction sequence differs from germline, possibly due to a read error.

The sample was also reused in another study, on T cells of mothers and their children.

The specimen was blood. The chain couples TRBV4-1 to TRBJ2-4; D may be TRBD1 (5 bases). This receptor was taken from a boy between 5 and 17 years old in good health. CDR3 protein: CVSSQGVVGNIQYF. Written as DNA, the CDR3 is TGCGTCAGCAGCCAAGGGGTAGTAGGGAACATTCAGTACTTC.